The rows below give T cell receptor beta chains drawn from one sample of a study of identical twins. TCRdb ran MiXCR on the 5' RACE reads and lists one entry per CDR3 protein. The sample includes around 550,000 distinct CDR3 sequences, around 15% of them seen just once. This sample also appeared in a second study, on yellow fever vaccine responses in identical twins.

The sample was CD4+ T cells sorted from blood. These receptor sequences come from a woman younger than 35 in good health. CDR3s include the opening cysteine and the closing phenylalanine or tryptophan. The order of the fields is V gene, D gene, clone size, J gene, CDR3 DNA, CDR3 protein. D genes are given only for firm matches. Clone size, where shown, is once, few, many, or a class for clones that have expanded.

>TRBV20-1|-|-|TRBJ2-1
TGCAGTGCTAGAGGGGTAGGGGCTGCCAATGAGCAGTTCTTC
CSARGVGAANEQFF
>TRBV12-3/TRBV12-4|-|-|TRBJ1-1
TGTGCCAGCAGTTTTAGGTCGGGGAGCAACACTGAAGCTTTCTTT
CASSFRSGSNTEAFF
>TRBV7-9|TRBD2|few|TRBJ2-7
TGTGCCAGCAGCCCACTAGCGGTATACGAGCAGTACTTC
CASSPLAVYEQYF
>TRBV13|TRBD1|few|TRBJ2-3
TGTGCCAGCAGCTCAGGGGGATACAGGGGCACAGATACGCAGTATTTT
CASSSGGYRGTDTQYF
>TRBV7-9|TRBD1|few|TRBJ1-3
TGTGCCAGCAGCCCCGGGACAGGGGGCTTCGGAAACACCATATATTTT
CASSPGTGGFGNTIYF
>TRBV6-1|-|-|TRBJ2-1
TGTGCCAGCAGTGAAGGGTTTGAGGGGAGACCGTTCTTC
CASSEGFEGRPFF
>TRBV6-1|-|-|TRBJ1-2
TGTGCCAGCAGGTCACAGGGTCCCTCTGGCTACACCTTC
CASRSQGPSGYTF
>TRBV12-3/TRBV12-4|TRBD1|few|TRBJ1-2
TGTGCCAGCAGTCCGGGACAGACTTACTATGGCTACACCTTC
CASSPGQTYYGYTF
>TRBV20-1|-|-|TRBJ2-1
TGCAGTGCTCCCCGACTAGAGGGCTCCTACAATGAGCAGTTCTTC
CSAPRLEGSYNEQFF
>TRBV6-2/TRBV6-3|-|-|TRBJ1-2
TGTGCCAGCAGTTCCATGCAGGGCGGTTCCTACACCTTC
CASSSMQGGSYTF
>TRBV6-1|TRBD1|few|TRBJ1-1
TGTGCCAGCAGTCCCGGACAGGGGGCAGGGACTGAAGCTTTCTTT
CASSPGQGAGTEAFF
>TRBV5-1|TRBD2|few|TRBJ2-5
TGCGCCAGCAGCTCGATGGGACTAGCGGGAAACCACCAAGAGACCCAGTACTTC
CASSSMGLAGNHQETQYF
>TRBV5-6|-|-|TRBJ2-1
TGTGCCAGCAGCATCAATATTGAGCAGTTCTTC
CASSINIEQFF
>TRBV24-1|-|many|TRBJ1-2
TGTGCCACCAGTGATTTGAACAGGGCCTATGGCTACACCTTC
CATSDLNRAYGYTF
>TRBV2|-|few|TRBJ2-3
TGTGCCAGCAGTTCCCGGAGTAACACAGATACGCAGTATTTT
CASSSRSNTDTQYF
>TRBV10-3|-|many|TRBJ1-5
TGTGCCATCAGTGAGTCAGGCAGTGATAGCAATCAGCCCCAGCATTTT
CAISESGSDSNQPQHF
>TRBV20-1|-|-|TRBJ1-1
TGCAGTGCTAGAGATCTTATGACAGACATGAACACTGAAGCTTTCTTT
CSARDLMTDMNTEAFF
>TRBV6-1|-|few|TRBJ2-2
TGTGCCAGCAGTGAAGGACAGCCTGCCGGGGAGCTGTTTTTT
CASSEGQPAGELFF
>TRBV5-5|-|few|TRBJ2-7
TGTGCCAGCAGCTTGCAGGGGGGTCCCTCCTACGAGCAGTACTTC
CASSLQGGPSYEQYF
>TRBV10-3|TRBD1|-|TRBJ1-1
TGTGCCATCAGAGGGACAGAGATGAACACTGAAGCTTTCTTT
CAIRGTEMNTEAFF
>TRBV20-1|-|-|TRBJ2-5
TGCAGTTCCCCTGAGACTGGGACCCAGTACTTC
CSSPETGTQYF
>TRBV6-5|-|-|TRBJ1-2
TGTGCCAGTACGACGGGGTATGGCTACACCTTC
CASTTGYGYTF
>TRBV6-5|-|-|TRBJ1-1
TGTGCCAGCAGTTCCTCCCCCGAAGGGAGCACTGAAGCTTTCTTT
CASSSSPEGSTEAFF
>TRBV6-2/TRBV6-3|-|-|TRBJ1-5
TGTGCCAGCAGACGAGCGGAGTATAGCAATCAGCCCCAGCATTTT
CASRRAEYSNQPQHF
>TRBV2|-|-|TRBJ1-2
TGTGCCAGCAGTGCCGATGGGATCTATGGCTACACCTTC
CASSADGIYGYTF
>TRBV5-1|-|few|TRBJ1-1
TGCGCCAGCAGCTGGGGGGTTGACACTGAAGCTTTCTTT
CASSWGVDTEAFF
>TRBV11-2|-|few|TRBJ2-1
TGTGCCAGCAGCTCCCTATTAGCGACAAGCTCCTACAATGAGCAGTTCTTC
CASSSLLATSSYNEQFF
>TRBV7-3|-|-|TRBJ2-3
TGTGCCAGCAGCCGATCCACAGGCAGCACAGATACGCAGTATTTT
CASSRSTGSTDTQYF
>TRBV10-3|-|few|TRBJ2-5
TGTGCCAGCAGGGGCGAACAAGCTCAAGAGACCCAGTACTTC
CASRGEQAQETQYF
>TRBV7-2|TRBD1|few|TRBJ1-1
TGTGCCAGCAGCTCCCAGACAGGGAGGACTGAAGCTTTCTTT
CASSSQTGRTEAFF
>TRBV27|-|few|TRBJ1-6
TGTGCCAGCAGTCCAACGGGCCAAAATTCACCCCTCCACTTT
CASSPTGQNSPLHF
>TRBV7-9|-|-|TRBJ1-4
TGTGCCAGCAGCTTAGCTGGGGCCCCTAATGAAAAACTGTTTTTT
CASSLAGAPNEKLFF
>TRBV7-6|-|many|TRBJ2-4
TGTGCCAGCAGCTCCGAGGTAGTTTGGGGAGCCAAAAACATTCAGTACTTC
CASSSEVVWGAKNIQYF
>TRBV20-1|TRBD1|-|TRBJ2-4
TGCAGTGCTGGGGGACAGGGGCTAAACATTCAGTACTTC
CSAGGQGLNIQYF
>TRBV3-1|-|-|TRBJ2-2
TGTGCCAGCAGCCAAGTCCGGTCAGGGAAGACCGGGGAGCTGTTTTTT
CASSQVRSGKTGELFF
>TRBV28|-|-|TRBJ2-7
TGTGCCAGCAGTTTATCCCAGACAGGGAGGGGCGAGCAGTACTTC
CASSLSQTGRGEQYF
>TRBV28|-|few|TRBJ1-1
TGTGCCAGCGAAGGCAGGCCGAACACTGAAGCTTTCTTT
CASEGRPNTEAFF
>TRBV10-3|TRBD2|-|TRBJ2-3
TGTGCCATCAGTAAGGCCGGACTAGCCGAGGGCACAGATACGCAGTATTTT
CAISKAGLAEGTDTQYF
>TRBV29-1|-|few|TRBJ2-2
TGCAGCGTTGACAGCCAGAACACCGGGGAGCTGTTTTTT
CSVDSQNTGELFF
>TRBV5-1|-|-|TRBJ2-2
TGCGCCAGCAGCTTCAACTGGCATGGGACCACCGGGGAGCTGTTTTTT
CASSFNWHGTTGELFF
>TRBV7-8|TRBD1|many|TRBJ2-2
TGTGCCAGCAGCCTTATACCGGGACAGGGGGCCGCCGGGGAGCTGTTTTTT
CASSLIPGQGAAGELFF